This T cell receptor (beta chain) was identified in a study of CD8+ T cells in alopecia areata. In its sample, this clone was seen a few times. Antigen unknown. Collection of lesional scalp punch biopsies and peripheral blood was performed in alopecia areata patients. As the sequencing template, cDNA was produced by extracting RNA and reverse transcribing it. Produced via immunoSEQ multiplex PCR; TCRdb's table is partial and in-frame only. The sample shows over 150,000 clones, around 63% of them seen only once. Study-wide results and caveats: Relative to mice, TCR sharing across patients was less clear, a difference possibly HLA-related. Besides other cells, scalp samples also yield sequences of resident alphabeta T cells from normal skin. Affected lesional scalp, above all in alopecia totalis/universalis, was more clonal than normal scalp.

The CDR3 extends over 13 amino acids. The germline V gene encodes CDR1 LGHNA and CDR2 YSLEER. Trimming pared 1 base from V and 5 bases from J, leaving 6 bases between. The chain recombines TRBV4-3 with TRBJ1-5; D call uncertain. This sample comprised CD4+ T cells sorted from blood, obtained at week 0. The source of this sequence is a human donor with alopecia areata. CDR3 nucleotide sequence: TGCGCCAGCAGCCAAGGGGTGGATCAGCCCCAGCATTTT. It yields the protein CASSQGVDQPQHF.